This T cell receptor (beta chain) was found in a study of early T cells in non-severe SARS-CoV-2 infection. Study background: Investigators sequenced bulk RNA drawn from unsorted whole blood, and chains remained unpaired.

Findings of the study overall: VDJdb matching, biased toward anti-spike CD8 responses, missed private and CD4 specificities.

V lost 4 bases and J lost 7, with 7 bases in between. The V gene's germline CDR1 is SGHTA and CDR2 FQGTGA. This CDR3 has 12 residues. About this clonotype: Antigen: not known.

Unique molecular identifiers tagged individual cDNA molecules. A single record per CDR3 protein comes from TCRdb applying MiXCR to the 5' RACE reads. The data hold about 29,000 distinct CDR3 sequences, with 4.5% observed a single time. This TCR came from an adult who was a healthcare worker with PCR-confirmed SARS-CoV-2 infection or an uninfected control (not recorded which). The sequencing input was whole blood. This chain connects TRBV7-3 to TRBJ2-2, with D hard to call. CDR3: CASSSYFGELFF. In DNA form, the CDR3 reads TGTGCCAGCAGCTCTTACTTCGGGGAGCTGTTTTTT. The entire variable domain, with the rest obtained from reference TRBV7-3 and TRBJ2-2, is as follows: GAGVSQTPSNKVTEKGKYVELRCDPISGHTALYWYRQSLGQGPEFLIYFQGTGAADDSGLPNDRFFAVRPEGSVSTLKIQRTERGDSAVYLCASSSYFGELFFGEGSRLTVL.